These 18 T cell receptor beta chains were all obtained from the same sample, sequenced in a study of shared clonotypes between healthy human individuals. CD45RO-negative, CCR7-selected cells formed the naive CD8 fraction, which excluded terminally differentiated effector memory CD45RA+ cells. Produced via immunoSEQ multiplex PCR; TCRdb's table is partial and in-frame only. The data contain about 750,000 clones, 80% to 95% of them singletons. The sequencing input was naive CD8+ T cells sorted from blood. These receptors were collected from a man under 40 in good health.

V usage is TRBV9 and J usage is TRBJ2-7; D remains ambiguous. The CDR3 runs 13 residues. In germline, CDR1 is SGDLS, CDR2 YYNGEE. V was trimmed by 1 base and J by 4 bases, leaving 9 bases between them. In DNA form, the CDR3 reads TGTGCCAGCAGCGTAAACGACGGATACGAGCAGTACTTC. Translating gives CASSVNDGYEQYF.

The chain recombines TRBV28 with TRBJ2-1; 11 bases fit TRBD1. With V trimmed by 4 bases and J by 7 bases, 6 bases remained unmatched. Per the germline V gene, CDR1 is MDHEN and CDR2 is SYDVKM. The CDR3 extends over 15 amino acids. This CDR3 reads CASSSPGQGGNEQFF. DNA for the CDR3: TGTGCCAGCAGTTCACCGGGACAGGGGGGGAATGAGCAGTTCTTC. Full variable domain (rest looked up from reference TRBV28 and TRBJ2-1): DVKVTQSSRYLVKRTGEKVFLECVQDMDHENMFWYRQDPGLGLRLIYFSYDVKMKEKGDIPEGYSVSREKKERFSLILESASTNQTSMYLCASSSPGQGGNEQFFGPGTRLTVL.

The J gene is TRBJ1-2, the V gene TRBV6-5; tentative D call: TRBD1 (5 bases). The CDR3 consists of 13 residues. Germline V gene data show CDR1 as MNHEY and CDR2 as SVGAGI. Trimming shortened V by 5 bases and J by 5 bases, and 12 bases separated the two germline ends. CDR3 sequence: CASSPLAGYGYTF. The CDR3 coding sequence is TGTGCCAGCAGTCCCCTAGCAGGGTATGGCTACACCTTC.

The rearrangement joins TRBV28 to TRBJ1-1, with no clear D. The CDR3 has 13 residues. Trimming removed 2 bases at V and 1 base at J, with 5 bases between. CDR1 is MDHEN, CDR2 SYDVKM, per germline. The DNA for the CDR3 is TGTGCCAGCAGTTTAGCAGAGAACACTGAAGCTTTCTTT. Translating it yields CASSLAENTEAFF.

The chain employs TRBV15 and TRBJ2-7; 10 bases align to TRBD1. Trimming removed 3 bases from V and 4 bases from J; junction bases left unmatched: 3. CDR1 LNHNV and CDR2 YYDKDF come from the germline V gene (reference sequence). The CDR3 is made up of 14 amino acids. The CDR3 spells CATSRGQGRYEQYF. The CDR3 DNA sequence: TGTGCCACCAGCAGGGGACAGGGGAGATACGAGCAGTACTTC.

This chain links TRBV30 with TRBJ2-5; D is uncertain. The CDR3 loop spans 13 amino acids. V lost 0 bases and J 5 bases, leaving 10 bases between the germline ends. Germline CDR1 reads GTSNPN; CDR2 reads SVGIG (reference sequence). This CDR3 is CAWSVLGRETQYF. DNA of the CDR3: TGTGCCTGGAGTGTACTTGGGCGGGAGACCCAGTACTTC.

The CDR3 coding sequence is TGTGCCAGCAGTTTCGACTGGACCGGGGAGCTGTTTTTT. It codes for CASSFDWTGELFF. The rearrangement joins TRBV6-5 to TRBJ2-2, with D uncertain. This CDR3 region has 13 residues. From germline, CDR1 is MNHEY and CDR2 SVGAGI. Trimming removed 4 bases at V and 5 bases at J, with 8 bases between.

The CDR3 here is CSVEGGGNTEAFF. The CDR3 DNA sequence: TGCAGCGTTGAAGGGGGAGGGAACACTGAAGCTTTCTTT. The chain employs TRBV29-1 and TRBJ1-1; no definite D call. The length of the CDR3 is 13 residues. Between the trimmed V and J ends, which lost 1 base and 1 base, there was a span of 7 bases. The germline CDR1 and CDR2 sequences are SQVTM and ANQGSEA.

V usage is TRBV7-8 and J usage is TRBJ2-1; D perhaps matches TRBD2 (5 bases). Germline CDR1 SGHVS, CDR2 FQNEAQ. This CDR3 comprises 14 residues. Deletions cut 5 bases from V and 5 bases from J, with 13 bases between. The CDR3 DNA follows: TGTGCCAGCAGCGGGAGATCCGGCAACAATGAGCAGTTCTTC. Residues: CASSGRSGNNEQFF. Full variable domain (missing parts from reference TRBV7-8 and TRBJ2-1): GAGVSQSPRYKVAKRGQDVALRCDPISGHVSLFWYQQALGQGPEFLTYFQNEAQLDKSGLPSDRFFAERPEGSVSTLKIQRTQQEDSAVYLCASSGRSGNNEQFFGPGTRLTVL.

Regarding this clone: Other DNA variants within this sample encode the same CDR3. The chain uses TRBV29-1 and TRBJ1-1; no clear D. Trimming removed 4 bases from V and 0 bases from J, with 6 bases in between. CDR1 is SQVTM and CDR2 is ANQGSEA in the germline V gene. The CDR3 totals 12 residues. CDR3 loop: CSVVTLNTEAFF. The CDR3 DNA sequence: TGCAGCGTTGTAACGCTGAACACTGAAGCTTTCTTT.

To note about this clone: Compared with germline, one end of the junction differs, possibly owing to a read error. The sample carries other DNA sequences with the same CDR3. This sequence joins TRBV2 and TRBJ1-2; tentative D call: TRBD1 (5 bases). CDR3 length: 17 residues. CDR1 and CDR2 from the germline V gene are SNHLY and FYNNEI. The CDR3 DNA is TGTGCCTCCCCGAGGGGAGACCGGGACGGAGCTAACTATGGTTACACCTTC. It translates to CASPRGDRDGANYGYTF.

The CDR3 spells CASSLYRGETQYF. CDR3 in DNA: TGTGCCAGCAGTTTATACAGGGGAGAGACCCAGTACTTC. This chain joins TRBV27 and TRBJ2-5, with 7 bases that match TRBD1. The CDR3 runs 13 residues. CDR1 MNHEY and CDR2 SMNVEV come from the germline V gene (reference sequence). With 1 base clipped from V and 4 bases from J, the junction kept 0 bases outside the gene matches.

The chain is built from TRBV15 and TRBJ2-1; TRBD1 might be the D (5 bases). The V end was cut by 5 bases, the J end by 6 bases, with 11 bases between. The CDR3 runs to 13 residues. Germline-derived CDR1 and CDR2 are LNHNV and YYDKDF (reference sequence). CDR3 amino acids: CATSYDSPNEQFF. The CDR3 DNA sequence: TGTGCCACCAGCTATGACAGCCCCAATGAGCAGTTCTTC.

The J gene is TRBJ2-7, the V gene TRBV19; perhaps TRBD2 as D (5 bases). This CDR3 contains 14 residues. The V and J ends lost 1 base and 2 bases respectively, with 9 bases between them. CDR1 is LNHDA and CDR2 is SQIVND in the germline V gene (reference sequence). The CDR3 sequence: CASSIGKGAYEQYF. The CDR3, as DNA: TGTGCCAGTAGTATAGGTAAGGGAGCCTACGAGCAGTACTTC. Full variable domain (missing parts from reference TRBV19 and TRBJ2-7): DGGITQSPKYLFRKEGQNVTLSCEQNLNHDAMYWYRQDPGQGLRLIYYSQIVNDFQKGDIAEGYSVSREKKESFPLTVTSAQKNPTAFYLCASSIGKGAYEQYFGPGTRLTVT.

The chain joins TRBV13 to TRBJ2-1, with 9 bases fitting TRBD1. The CDR3 runs 15 residues. V lost 5 bases, J lost 6 bases, and 8 bases stayed unmatched. Germline V lookup: CDR1 PRHDT, CDR2 FYEKMQ (reference sequence). The CDR3 DNA sequence: TGTGCCAGCAGCCGGGGACAGGGCGCCTTCAATGAGCAGTTCTTC. It specifies CASSRGQGAFNEQFF.

For this clone: The identical CDR3 is also encoded by other nucleotide sequences in the sample. J is TRBJ2-2 and V is TRBV7-9; D is possibly TRBD1 or TRBD2 (7 bases each). The CDR3 has 15 residues. Trimming stripped 1 base from V and 5 bases from J, with 11 bases between. CDR1 and CDR2 (germline): SEHNR, FQNEAQ (reference sequence). The CDR3 loop is CASSLGQGGTGELFF. CDR3 DNA sequence: TGTGCCAGCAGCTTAGGCCAGGGGGGGACCGGGGAGCTGTTTTTT.

The chain joins TRBV27 to TRBJ2-2, with D unresolved. The CDR3 totals 15 residues. Deletions cut 0 bases from V and 3 bases from J, with 8 bases between. Looked up from germline, CDR1 is MNHEY and CDR2 is SMNVEV (reference sequence). In DNA, the CDR3 is TGTGCCAGCAGTTTATCGGAGAGGCACACCGGGGAGCTGTTTTTT. The encoded protein is CASSLSERHTGELFF.

The gene calls are TRBV7-2 and TRBJ2-7, with a weak D call TRBD1 (5 bases). Trimming stripped 4 bases from V and 6 bases from J, with 7 bases between. Germline loops: CDR1 SGHTA, CDR2 FQGNSA. This CDR3 contains 11 residues. The CDR3 sequence is CASSWGLEQYF. The DNA for the CDR3 is TGTGCCAGCAGCTGGGGCCTCGAGCAGTACTTC.